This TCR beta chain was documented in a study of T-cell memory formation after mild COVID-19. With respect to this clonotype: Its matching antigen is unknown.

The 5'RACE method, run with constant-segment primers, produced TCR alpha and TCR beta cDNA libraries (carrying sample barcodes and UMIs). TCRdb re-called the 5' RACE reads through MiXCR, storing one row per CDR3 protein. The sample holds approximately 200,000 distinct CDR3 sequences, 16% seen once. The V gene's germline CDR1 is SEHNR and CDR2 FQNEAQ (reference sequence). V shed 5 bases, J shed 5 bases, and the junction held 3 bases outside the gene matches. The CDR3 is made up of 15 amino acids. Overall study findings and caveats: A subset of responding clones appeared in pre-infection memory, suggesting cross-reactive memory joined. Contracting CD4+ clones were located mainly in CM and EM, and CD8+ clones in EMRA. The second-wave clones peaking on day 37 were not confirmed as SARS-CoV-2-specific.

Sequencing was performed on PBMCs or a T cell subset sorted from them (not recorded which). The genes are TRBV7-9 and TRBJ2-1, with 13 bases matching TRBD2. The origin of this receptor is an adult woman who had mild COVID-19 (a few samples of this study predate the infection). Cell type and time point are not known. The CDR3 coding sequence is TGTGCCAGCAGCGCCGGGACTAGCGGGAACAATGAGCAGTTCTTC. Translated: CASSAGTSGNNEQFF.